The 6 T cell receptor beta chains reported below all come from one sample, sequenced in a study of blood T cell repertoires in COVID-19. Sequencing was performed with immunoSEQ multiplex PCR; in TCRdb, only in-frame clones are kept and a portion is missing. The data contain some 50,000 clones, roughly 80% of them singletons. The sequenced material came from peripheral blood. The origin of the receptors is a man aged 45-65 years with acute or convalescent COVID-19.

The rearrangement joins TRBV6-1 to TRBJ2-7; 9 bases are a match to TRBD1. Germline assignment: CDR1 MNHNS and CDR2 SASEGT. This CDR3 has 16 amino acids. V lost 2 bases and J lost 3; bases outside the gene matches: 8. The CDR3 bases are TGTGCCAGCAGTGAAAACGGGGACAGGGCCCGCTACGAGCAGTACTTC. Residues: CASSENGDRARYEQYF.

The chain's CDR3 is CASSTGTGGDTQYF. Written as DNA, the CDR3 is TGTGCCAGTAGTACGGGGACAGGGGGTGATACGCAGTATTTT. J is TRBJ2-3 and V is TRBV19, with TRBD1 matching 11 bases. Germline-derived CDR1 and CDR2 are LNHDA and SQIVND (reference sequence). The CDR3 spans 14 residues. The V segment lost 4 bases and the J segment 6 bases; nucleotides outside the gene matches: 3.

CDR3 DNA: TGCGCCAGCAGCTTTGGGACTAGCGGGAGAGGGTTCAATGAGCAGTTCTTC. Translation gives CASSFGTSGRGFNEQFF. This sequence joins TRBV5-1 and TRBJ2-1, with 14 positions matching TRBD2. The CDR3 sequence is 17 residues long. Germline trimming cut 2 bases from V and 6 bases from J; bases unmatched to any gene: 7. Germline CDR1 and CDR2: SGHRS and YFSETQ.

The rearrangement joins TRBV7-9 to TRBJ1-2, with a possible D match to TRBD1 (5 bases). The CDR3 is 15 residues long. The ends were cut back, 5 bases at V and 1 base at J, with 14 bases in the middle. Per the germline V gene, CDR1 is SEHNR and CDR2 is FQNEAQ (reference sequence). The CDR3 sequence: CASSRGVDINYGYTF. CDR3 coding DNA: TGTGCCAGCAGCCGGGGGGTAGATATTAACTATGGCTACACCTTC.

V gene TRBV28 combines with J gene TRBJ2-3; D gene unclear. Trimming removed 2 bases at V and 4 bases at J, with 4 bases between. This CDR3 comprises 12 residues. The germline V gene encodes CDR1 MDHEN and CDR2 SYDVKM. The CDR3 spells CASSLSADTQYF. The CDR3 DNA reads TGTGCCAGCAGTTTAAGCGCAGATACGCAGTATTTT.

V usage is TRBV24-1 and J usage is TRBJ2-3, with 11 bases that match TRBD2. V gave up 3 bases and J gave up 6 bases; unmatched junction bases: 4. This CDR3 spans 15 amino acids. Per the germline V gene, CDR1 is KGHDR and CDR2 is SFDVKD. CDR3 sequence reads: CATSDAGTSGDTQYF. CDR3 DNA sequence: TGTGCCACCAGTGATGCGGGGACTAGCGGTGATACGCAGTATTTT.